This T cell receptor (beta chain) was obtained from a study of Graves' ophthalmopathy and Graves' hyperthyroidism. The authors amplified TCR beta CDR3 regions, and they did so from RNA transcripts for repertoire sequencing. RT-PCR with HTBI primers came first, then second-round multiplex PCR. TCRdb re-analysed the multiplex PCR reads in MiXCR, keeping a single row per CDR3 protein. The data contain just over 600,000 distinct CDR3 sequences, 22% of them singletons. Trimming took 4 bases from V and 10 from J, leaving 26 bases between them. The CDR3 has 16 amino acids. Per the germline V gene, CDR1 is SGHAT and CDR2 is FQDESV (reference sequence). Study-wide findings and caveats: The blood repertoire also included most expanded thyroid clonotypes above 0.001 frequency.

This clonotype has a single count. Its antigen is undetermined. This rearrangement joins TRBV11-1 to TRBJ2-7; possibly TRBD1 for D (5 bases). The clonotype originates from a woman in her late teens or twenties with stable Graves' hyperthyroidism. Some clones in this sample may be carry-over from other donors' samples. Sequencing was done on a sample of peripheral blood. In DNA form, the CDR3 reads TGTGCCAGCAGCTCCGGTCCAAGACTGGACAACGTACATCAGTACTTC. Its translation: CASSSGPRLDNVHQYF.